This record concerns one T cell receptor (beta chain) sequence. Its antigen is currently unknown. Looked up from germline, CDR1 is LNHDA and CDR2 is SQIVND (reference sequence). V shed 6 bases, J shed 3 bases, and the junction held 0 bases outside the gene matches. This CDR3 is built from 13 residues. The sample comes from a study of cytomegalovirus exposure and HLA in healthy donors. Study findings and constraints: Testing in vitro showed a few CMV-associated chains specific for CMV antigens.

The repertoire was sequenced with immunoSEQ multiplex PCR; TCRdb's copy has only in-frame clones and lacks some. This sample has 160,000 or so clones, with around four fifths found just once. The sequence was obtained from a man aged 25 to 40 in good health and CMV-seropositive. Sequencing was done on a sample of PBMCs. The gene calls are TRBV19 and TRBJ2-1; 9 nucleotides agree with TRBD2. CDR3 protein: CASRTSGYNEQFF. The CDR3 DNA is TGTGCCAGTAGGACTAGCGGCTACAATGAGCAGTTCTTC. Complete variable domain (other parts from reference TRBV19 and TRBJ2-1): DGGITQSPKYLFRKEGQNVTLSCEQNLNHDAMYWYRQDPGQGLRLIYYSQIVNDFQKGDIAEGYSVSREKKESFPLTVTSAQKNPTAFYLCASRTSGYNEQFFGPGTRLTVL.